This T cell receptor (beta chain) comes out of a study of T cell responses to AZD1222 COVID-19 vaccine. A remark on this clone: The target antigen is unknown.

The study's findings and limits: Per reports, nearly half of all spike-specific TCRs target regions that are unmutated in variants. Spike as a whole was targeted by vaccine-associated CD4 TCRs, dominant at 160-218 and 743-854.

Assay used: immunoSEQ multiplex PCR; TCRdb lists only in-frame clones, some missing. The sample has roughly 160,000 clones; 85% to 90% are singletons. This clonotype was obtained from an adult in good health. The sequencing used peripheral blood, collected on day 0 of AZD1222 vaccination.

DNA for the CDR3: TGTGCCAGCAGTATAGGGACAGGGGGACAAGAGACCCAGTACTTC. This codes for CASSIGTGGQETQYF. The rearrangement joins TRBV7-2 to TRBJ2-5; TRBD1 agrees at 11 bases. The CDR3 contains 15 residues. V was pared by 6 bases and J by 2 bases, with 5 bases of the junction left unmatched. The germline gives CDR1 SGHTA, CDR2 FQGNSA. Using reference TRBV7-2 and TRBJ2-5 for the parts outside the CDR3, the full variable domain is GAGVSQSPSNKVTEKGKDVELRCDPISGHTALYWYRQSLGQGLEFLIYFQGNSAPDKSGLPSDRFSAERTGGSVSTLTIQRTQQEDSAVYLCASSIGTGGQETQYFGPGTRLLVL.